The table lists the clone carrying this T cell receptor (beta chain) with a few counts. These data come from a study of blood T cell repertoires in COVID-19. For the study at large: Whether acute or convalescent, the COVID-19 samples came from the United States, Italy and Spain.

Original analysis: Amplifying reference gene primers gave estimates of nucleated cell counts. The method was immunoSEQ multiplex PCR; TCRdb's version includes in-frame clones alone and lacks a portion of them. V, J and clone size were drawn from that table, and D and trimming were deduced from the DNA. The data show 55,000 or so clones, roughly 85% seen once. The CDR3 contains 15 residues. The germline V gene encodes CDR1 MNHEY and CDR2 SMNVEV (reference sequence). J gave up 8 bases and V 7 bases, and 13 bases lay outside the gene matches. This chain connects TRBV27 to TRBJ2-3, with 9 positions matching TRBD2. This receptor was obtained from a human donor in a cohort sampled during active COVID-19. Sequenced: peripheral blood. The CDR3 nucleotides read TGTGCCAGCAAGGAGTCGGCGGGAGGGCCGGGTACGCAGTATTTT. It codes for CASKESAGGPGTQYF.